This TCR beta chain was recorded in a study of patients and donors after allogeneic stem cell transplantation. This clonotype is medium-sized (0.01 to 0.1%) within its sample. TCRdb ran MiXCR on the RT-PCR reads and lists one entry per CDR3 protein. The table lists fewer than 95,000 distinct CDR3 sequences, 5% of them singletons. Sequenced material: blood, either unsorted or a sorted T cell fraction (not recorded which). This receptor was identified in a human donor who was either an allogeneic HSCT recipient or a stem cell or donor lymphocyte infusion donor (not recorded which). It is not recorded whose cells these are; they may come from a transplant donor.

The CDR3 nucleotides read TGTGCCATCAGTGCGGTAGCGGGAGACGAGCAGTACTTC. This encodes CAISAVAGDEQYF. This chain links TRBV10-3 with TRBJ2-7; TRBD2 matches 9 bases. The CDR3 is 13 amino acids. After removal of 4 bases from V and 5 bases from J, the junction contained 3 bases not matched to a gene. The germline V gene encodes CDR1 ENHRY and CDR2 SYGVKD.